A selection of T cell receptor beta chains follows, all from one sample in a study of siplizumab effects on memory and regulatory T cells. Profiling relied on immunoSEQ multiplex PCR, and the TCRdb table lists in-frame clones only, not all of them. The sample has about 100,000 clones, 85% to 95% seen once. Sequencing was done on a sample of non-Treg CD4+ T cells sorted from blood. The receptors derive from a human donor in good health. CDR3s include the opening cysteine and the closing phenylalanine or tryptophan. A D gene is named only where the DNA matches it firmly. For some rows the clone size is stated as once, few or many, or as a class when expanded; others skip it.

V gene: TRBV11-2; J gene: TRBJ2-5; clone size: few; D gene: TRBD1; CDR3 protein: CASSLDWTGGETQYF; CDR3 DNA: TGTGCCAGCAGCTTAGATTGGACAGGGGGGGAGACCCAGTACTTC
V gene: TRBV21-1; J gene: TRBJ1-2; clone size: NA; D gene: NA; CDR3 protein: CASRGGGLYYGYTF; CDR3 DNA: TGTGCCAGCAGAGGAGGGGGCCTTTACTATGGCTACACCTTC
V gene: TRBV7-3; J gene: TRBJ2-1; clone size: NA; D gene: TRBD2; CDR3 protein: CASSLSVSGRGNEQFF; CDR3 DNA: TGTGCCAGCAGCTTATCCGTTAGCGGGAGAGGCAATGAGCAGTTCTTC
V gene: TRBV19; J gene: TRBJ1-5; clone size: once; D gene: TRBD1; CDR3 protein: CASNDWEQGGQPQHF; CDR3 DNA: TGTGCCAGTAACGACTGGGAACAGGGGGGACAGCCCCAGCATTTT
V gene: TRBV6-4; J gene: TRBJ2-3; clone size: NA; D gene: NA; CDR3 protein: CASSDTHTDTQYF; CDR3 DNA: TGTGCCAGCAGTGATACCCACACAGATACGCAGTATTTT
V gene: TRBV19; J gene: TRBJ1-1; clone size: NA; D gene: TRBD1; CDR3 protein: CASSPGTGDMNTEAFF; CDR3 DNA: TGTGCCAGTAGTCCCGGGACAGGTGATATGAACACTGAAGCTTTCTTT
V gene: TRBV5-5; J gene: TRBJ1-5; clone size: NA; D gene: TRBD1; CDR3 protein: CASSLEGTGGGQPQHF; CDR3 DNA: TGTGCCAGCAGCTTGGAAGGAACAGGGGGCGGGCAGCCCCAGCATTTT
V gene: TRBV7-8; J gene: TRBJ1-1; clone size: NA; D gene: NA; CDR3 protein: CASSLTRREAYTEAFF; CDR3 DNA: TGTGCCAGCAGCCTAACCCGGCGGGAGGCCTACACTGAAGCTTTCTTT
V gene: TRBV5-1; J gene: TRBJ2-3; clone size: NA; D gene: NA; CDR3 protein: CASSYRDGPTDTQYF; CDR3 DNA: TGCGCCAGCAGCTACCGGGACGGACCCACAGATACGCAGTATTTT
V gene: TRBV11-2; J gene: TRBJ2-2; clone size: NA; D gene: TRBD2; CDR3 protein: CASSPGLAGGQSGELFF; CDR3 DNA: TGTGCCAGCAGCCCGGGACTAGCGGGAGGACAGAGCGGGGAGCTGTTTTTT
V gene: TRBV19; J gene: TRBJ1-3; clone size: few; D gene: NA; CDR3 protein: CASSVSSGWGNTIYF; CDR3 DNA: TGTGCCAGTAGTGTTTCGAGCGGCTGGGGAAACACCATATATTTT
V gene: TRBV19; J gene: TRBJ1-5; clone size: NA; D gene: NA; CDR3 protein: CASSTRIQWRSNQPQHF; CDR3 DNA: TGTGCCAGTAGTACAAGGATCCAATGGCGTAGCAATCAGCCCCAGCATTTT
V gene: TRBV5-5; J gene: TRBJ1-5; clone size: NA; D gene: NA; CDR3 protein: CASGRNLMEPQHF; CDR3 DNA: TGTGCCAGCGGCCGGAATCTTATGGAGCCCCAGCATTTT
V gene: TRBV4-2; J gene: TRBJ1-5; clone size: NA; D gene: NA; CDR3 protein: CASSQDLGGQPQHF; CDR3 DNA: TGTGCCAGCAGCCAAGATTTGGGGGGGCAGCCCCAGCATTTT
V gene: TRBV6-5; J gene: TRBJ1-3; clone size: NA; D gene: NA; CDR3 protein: CASTLGAGNTIYF; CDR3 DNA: TGTGCCAGCACCTTAGGGGCTGGAAACACCATATATTTT
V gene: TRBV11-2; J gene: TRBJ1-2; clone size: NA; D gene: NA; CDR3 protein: CASSSGPGYGYTF; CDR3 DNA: TGTGCCAGCAGCTCCGGGCCGGGATATGGCTACACCTTC
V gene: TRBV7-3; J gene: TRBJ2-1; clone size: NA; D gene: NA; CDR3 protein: CASSLLRGASYNEQFF; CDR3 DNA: TGTGCCAGCAGCTTATTACGAGGGGCCTCCTACAATGAGCAGTTCTTC
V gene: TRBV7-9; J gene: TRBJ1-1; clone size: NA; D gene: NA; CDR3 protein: CASSLAHLNTEAFF; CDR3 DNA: TGTGCCAGCAGCTTAGCACACTTGAACACTGAAGCTTTCTTT
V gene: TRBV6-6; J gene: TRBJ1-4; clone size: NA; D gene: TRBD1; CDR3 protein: CASSTPGQKREKLFF; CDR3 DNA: TGTGCCAGCAGTACCCCGGGACAGAAGCGTGAAAAACTGTTTTTT
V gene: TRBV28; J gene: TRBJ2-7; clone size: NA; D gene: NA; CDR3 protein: CASRRDKSYEQYF; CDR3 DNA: TGTGCCAGCAGACGGGACAAGTCCTACGAGCAGTACTTC
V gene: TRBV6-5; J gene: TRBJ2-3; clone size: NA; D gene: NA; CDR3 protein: CASSYATRRDTQYF; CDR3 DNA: TGTGCCAGCAGTTACGCAACTAGAAGGGATACGCAGTATTTT
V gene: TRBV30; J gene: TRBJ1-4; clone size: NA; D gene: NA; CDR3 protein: CAGGQATNEKLFF; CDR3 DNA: TGTGCCGGAGGCCAGGCAACTAATGAAAAACTGTTTTTT
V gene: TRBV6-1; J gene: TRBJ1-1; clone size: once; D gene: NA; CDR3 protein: CASSEAGGRAFF; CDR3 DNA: TGTGCCAGCAGTGAAGCGGGGGGTCGCGCTTTCTTT
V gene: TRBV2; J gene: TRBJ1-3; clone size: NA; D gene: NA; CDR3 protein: CASSEGQPGNTIYF; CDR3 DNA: TGTGCCAGCAGTGAAGGGCAGCCTGGAAACACCATATATTTT
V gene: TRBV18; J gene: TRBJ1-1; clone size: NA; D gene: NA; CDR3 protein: CASSPQGDTEAFF; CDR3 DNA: TGTGCCAGCTCACCCCAAGGGGACACTGAAGCTTTCTTT
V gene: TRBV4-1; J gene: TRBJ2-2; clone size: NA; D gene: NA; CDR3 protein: CASRRGAENTGELFF; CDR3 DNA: TGCGCCAGCAGGAGAGGTGCAGAAAACACCGGGGAGCTGTTTTTT
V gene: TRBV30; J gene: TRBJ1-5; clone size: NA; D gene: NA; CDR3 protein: CAWSVLGSNQPQHF; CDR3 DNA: TGTGCCTGGAGTGTACTAGGGAGCAATCAGCCCCAGCATTTT
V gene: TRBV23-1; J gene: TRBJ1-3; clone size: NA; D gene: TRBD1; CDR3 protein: CASPSEGAKSGNTIYF; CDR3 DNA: TGCGCCAGTCCAAGTGAGGGGGCTAAATCTGGAAACACCATATATTTT
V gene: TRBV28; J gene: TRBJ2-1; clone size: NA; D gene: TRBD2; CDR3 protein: CALGASGRAFNEQFF; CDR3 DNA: TGTGCCCTGGGGGCTAGCGGGAGGGCCTTCAATGAGCAGTTCTTC
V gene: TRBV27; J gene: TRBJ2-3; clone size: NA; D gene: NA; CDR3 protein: CASSEDRVAADTQYF; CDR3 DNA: TGTGCCAGCAGTGAAGACAGGGTAGCGGCAGATACGCAGTATTTT
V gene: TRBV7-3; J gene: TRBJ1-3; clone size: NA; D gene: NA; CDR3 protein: CASSLTSDSSGNTIYF; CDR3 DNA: TGTGCCAGCAGCTTAACCTCGGACAGCTCTGGAAACACCATATATTTT
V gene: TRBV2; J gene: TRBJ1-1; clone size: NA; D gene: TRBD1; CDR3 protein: CASSPGQGRPEAFF; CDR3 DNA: TGTGCCAGCAGTCCGGGACAGGGTCGGCCTGAAGCTTTCTTT
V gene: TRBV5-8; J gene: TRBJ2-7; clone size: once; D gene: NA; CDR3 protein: CASSFGRNEQYF; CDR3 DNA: TGTGCCAGCAGCTTCGGCAGGAACGAGCAGTACTTC
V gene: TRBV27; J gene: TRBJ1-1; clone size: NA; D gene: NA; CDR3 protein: CASSTYGTGVNTEAFF; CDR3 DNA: TGTGCCAGCAGCACTTATGGCACAGGAGTGAACACTGAAGCTTTCTTT
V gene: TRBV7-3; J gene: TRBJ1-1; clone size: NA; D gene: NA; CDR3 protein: CASSLVPNTEAFF; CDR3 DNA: TGTGCCAGCAGCTTAGTACCGAACACTGAAGCTTTCTTT
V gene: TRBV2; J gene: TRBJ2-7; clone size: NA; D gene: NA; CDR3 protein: CASRSGDEQYF; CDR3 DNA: TGTGCCAGCCGGTCTGGCGACGAGCAGTACTTC
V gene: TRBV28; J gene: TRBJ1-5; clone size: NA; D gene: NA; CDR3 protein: CASSVQQISNQPQHF; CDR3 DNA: TGTGCCAGCAGTGTCCAACAGATTAGCAATCAGCCCCAGCATTTT
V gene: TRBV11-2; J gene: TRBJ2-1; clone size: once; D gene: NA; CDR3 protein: CASSLRGFNNEQFF; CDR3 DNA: TGTGCCAGCAGCTTACGTGGGTTCAACAATGAGCAGTTCTTC
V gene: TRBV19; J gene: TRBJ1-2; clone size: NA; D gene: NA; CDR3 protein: CASSITETINYGYTF; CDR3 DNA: TGTGCCAGTAGTATCACGGAGACTATAAACTATGGCTACACCTTC
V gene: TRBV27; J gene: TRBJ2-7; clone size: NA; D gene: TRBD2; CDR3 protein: CASRDIAGAYEQYF; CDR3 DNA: TGTGCCAGCAGAGATATAGCGGGAGCTTACGAGCAGTACTTC
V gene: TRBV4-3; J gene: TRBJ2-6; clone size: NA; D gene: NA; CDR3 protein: CASSQQGSGANVLTF; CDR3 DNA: TGCGCCAGCAGCCAGCAGGGATCCGGGGCCAACGTCCTGACTTTC
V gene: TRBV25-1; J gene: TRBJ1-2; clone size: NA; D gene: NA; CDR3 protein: CASSESDRYYGYTF; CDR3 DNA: TGTGCCAGCAGTGAATCTGACCGCTACTATGGCTACACCTTC
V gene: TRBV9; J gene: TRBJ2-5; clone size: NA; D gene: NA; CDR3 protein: CASSVDTEETQYF; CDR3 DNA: TGTGCCAGCAGCGTAGACACAGAAGAGACCCAGTACTTC
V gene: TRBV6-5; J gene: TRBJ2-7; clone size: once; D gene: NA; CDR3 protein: CASSEAGYEQYF; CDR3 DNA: TGTGCCAGCAGTGAAGCGGGCTACGAGCAGTACTTC
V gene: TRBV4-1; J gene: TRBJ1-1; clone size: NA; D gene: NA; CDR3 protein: CASRGQRRPEAFF; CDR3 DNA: TGCGCCAGCCGAGGACAGAGGAGGCCTGAAGCTTTCTTT
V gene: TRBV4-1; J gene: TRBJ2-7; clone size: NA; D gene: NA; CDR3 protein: CASSQGGSTYEQYF; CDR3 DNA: TGCGCCAGCAGCCAAGGGGGGTCTACCTACGAGCAGTACTTC
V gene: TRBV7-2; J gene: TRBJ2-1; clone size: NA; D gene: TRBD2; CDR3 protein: CASSLGTSGSYNEQFF; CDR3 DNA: TGTGCCAGCAGCTTAGGGACTAGCGGGTCTTACAATGAGCAGTTCTTC
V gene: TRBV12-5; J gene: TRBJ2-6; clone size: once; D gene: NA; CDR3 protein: CASGPSGANVLTF; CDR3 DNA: TGTGCTAGTGGTCCCTCTGGGGCCAACGTCCTGACTTTC
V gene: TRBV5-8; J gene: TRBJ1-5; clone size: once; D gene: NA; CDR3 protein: CASSAHRDQPQHF; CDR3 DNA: TGTGCCAGCAGCGCCCACAGGGATCAGCCCCAGCATTTT
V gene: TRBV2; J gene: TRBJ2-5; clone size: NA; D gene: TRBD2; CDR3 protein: CASRLAGGLQAAQYF; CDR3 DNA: TGTGCCAGCCGACTAGCGGGAGGCCTACAAGCGGCCCAGTACTTC